The 20 T cell receptor beta chains below all came from one sample that was sequenced in a study of shared clonotypes between healthy human individuals. Sequencing was performed with immunoSEQ multiplex PCR; in TCRdb, only in-frame clones are kept and a portion is missing. The top ten clones hold under 2% of a sample with 600,000 to 800,000 clones, around 77% of them seen once. Source material: memory CD4+ T cells sorted from blood. Subset meaning: CD45RA-negative fraction. These receptors all stem from a woman in her 30s in good health.

Here the CDR3 DNA reads TGTGCCAGTATCCCGACAGGGGTGCACTATGGCTACACCTTC. Amino acid sequence: CASIPTGVHYGYTF. This sequence joins TRBV19 and TRBJ1-2; TRBD1 matches 8 bases. There are 14 residues in the CDR3. The J segment lost 3 bases and the V segment lost 7 bases, leaving 7 bases of the junction unmatched. Germline V gene sequence: CDR1 LNHDA, CDR2 SQIVND (reference sequence).

The chain employs TRBV6-6 and TRBJ1-1; no firm D call. The germline CDR1 and CDR2 sequences are MNHNY and SVGAGI (reference sequence). The CDR3 has 12 amino acids. The V end lost 6 bases, the J end lost 4 bases, and 9 bases lay between the germline ends. The CDR3 here is CASRDSVTEAFF. The DNA of the CDR3 is TGTGCCAGCAGGGATTCGGTCACTGAAGCTTTCTTT.

V and J are TRBV28 and TRBJ1-3; D unresolved. Germline V gene sequence: CDR1 MDHEN, CDR2 SYDVKM. The CDR3 spans 13 residues. V dropped 6 bases and J dropped 2 bases, with 8 bases sitting between them. The CDR3 loop is CASSPGPGNTIYF. The CDR3 DNA follows: TGTGCCAGCAGCCCTGGACCTGGAAACACCATATATTTT.

This chain joins TRBV7-9 and TRBJ1-2, with TRBD1 as a possible D gene (5 bases). In germline, CDR1 is SEHNR, CDR2 FQNEAQ (reference sequence). The CDR3 length is 14 residues. Trimming stripped 2 bases from V and 2 bases from J, with 9 bases between. The CDR3 DNA reads TGTGCCAGCAGCTTACAACGGGACAACTATGGCTACACCTTC. This sequence encodes CASSLQRDNYGYTF.

This clone was observed a single time. V usage is TRBV7-6 and J usage is TRBJ2-5; D remains ambiguous. The germline gives CDR1 SGHVS, CDR2 FNYEAQ. The germline V and J ends were trimmed by 2 bases and 1 base, with 8 bases remaining between them. The CDR3 length is 14 residues. Here the CDR3 reads CASSLNEVQETQYF. The CDR3 DNA reads TGTGCCAGCAGCTTAAATGAAGTCCAAGAGACCCAGTACTTC.

The rearrangement uses TRBV28 and TRBJ2-2; no clear D. The ends were cut back, 3 bases at V and 6 bases at J, with 8 bases in the middle. The CDR3 is made up of 13 amino acids. Germline CDR1 reads MDHEN; CDR2 reads SYDVKM. CDR3 region: CASSLLAPGELFF. The DNA of the CDR3 is TGTGCCAGCAGTTTGTTAGCCCCCGGGGAGCTGTTTTTT. The variable domain in full, with the rest retrieved from reference TRBV28 and TRBJ2-2, is DVKVTQSSRYLVKRTGEKVFLECVQDMDHENMFWYRQDPGLGLRLIYFSYDVKMKEKGDIPEGYSVSREKKERFSLILESASTNQTSMYLCASSLLAPGELFFGEGSRLTVL.

V gene TRBV28 combines with J gene TRBJ2-1; 9 bases fit TRBD2. This CDR3 has 16 amino acids. Germline V gene data show CDR1 as MDHEN and CDR2 as SYDVKM. J lost 3 bases, V lost 6 bases, and 9 bases had no gene match. CDR3 sequence (DNA): TGTGCCAGCAGCACCACGGGAGCGGGAGGCTACAATGAGCAGTTCTTC. Translated: CASSTTGAGGYNEQFF.

The chain joins TRBV14 to TRBJ1-1, with D maybe TRBD1 (5 bases). Germline V gene lookup returns CDR1 SGHDN and CDR2 FVKESK. Between the trimmed V and J ends, which lost 6 bases and 1 base, there was a span of 12 bases. CDR3 length: 14 residues. CDR3 nucleotide sequence: TGTGCCAGCAGTTACGGGACGGCGAACACTGAAGCTTTCTTT. This codes for CASSYGTANTEAFF.

J is TRBJ2-2 and V is TRBV5-4; D is undetermined. The germline CDR1 and CDR2 sequences are SGHNT and YYREEE (reference sequence). The CDR3 has 15 residues. The V end lost 0 bases, the J end lost 0 bases, and 6 bases lay between the germline ends. DNA of the CDR3: TGTGCCAGCAGCTTGGCGGTAGCGAACACCGGGGAGCTGTTTTTT. Its translation: CASSLAVANTGELFF. Variable domain in full (rest from reference TRBV5-4 and TRBJ2-2): ETGVTQSPTHLIKTRGQQVTLRCSSQSGHNTVSWYQQALGQGPQFIFQYYREEENGRGNFPPRFSGLQFPNYSSELNVNALELDDSALYLCASSLAVANTGELFFGEGSRLTVL.

This chain joins TRBV2 and TRBJ2-3; 8 bases match TRBD1. The CDR3 length is 15 residues. Germline values: CDR1 SNHLY, CDR2 FYNNEI. Trimming at V came to 3 bases and at J to 5 bases, leaving 7 bases not matched to a gene. The CDR3 is CASSDLDRAGDTQYF. CDR3 DNA sequence: TGTGCCAGCAGTGATTTGGACAGGGCGGGAGATACGCAGTATTTT.

This clone was detected a few times. The same CDR3 arises from other DNA sequences in this sample as well. The rearrangement joins TRBV18 to TRBJ1-1, with TRBD1 matching over 7 bases. The V gene's germline CDR1 is KGHSH and CDR2 LQKENI. V shed 3 bases, J shed 0 bases, and the junction held 4 bases outside the gene matches. This CDR3 has 15 residues. CDR3: CASSPSTGLNTEAFF. The CDR3 DNA reads TGTGCCAGCTCACCTTCGACAGGGCTGAACACTGAAGCTTTCTTT.

V gene TRBV5-1 combines with J gene TRBJ1-2; D is ambiguous. Germline V lookup: CDR1 SGHRS, CDR2 YFSETQ. The CDR3 totals 15 residues. Trimming took 3 bases from V and 2 from J, leaving 14 bases between them. The CDR3, as DNA: TGCGCCAGCAGCTCGGTGGGGTTGGGGAACTATGGCTACACCTTC. It is translated as CASSSVGLGNYGYTF.

The V and J genes are TRBV27 and TRBJ1-1; a possible D gene is TRBD1 (5 bases). With 1 base removed from V and 5 bases from J, the gap between germline ends came to 11 bases. Per germline, CDR1 MNHEY and CDR2 SMNVEV (reference sequence). This CDR3 comprises 14 residues. The CDR3 DNA follows: TGTGCCAGCAGTTTATTACAGGCAGGGACTGAAGCTTTCTTT. Its protein is CASSLLQAGTEAFF.

This clone appeared a single time. This sequence joins TRBV21-1 and TRBJ2-2; the DNA was not compared with TRBD2, the D call given in the table. TRBV21-1 is classified as a pseudogene. CDR3 size: 18 residues. The CDR3 loop is CASSKVPSGSRNTGELFF. Here the CDR3 DNA reads TGTGCCAGCAGCAAAGTGCCTAGCGGGAGTAGGAACACCGGGGAGCTGTTTTTT.

The chain combines TRBV7-8 with TRBJ1-4; D gene ambiguous. Germline assignment: CDR1 SGHVS and CDR2 FQNEAQ. V lost 6 bases and J 5 bases, leaving 13 bases between the germline ends. The CDR3 runs to 14 residues. The CDR3 loop reads CASSLARRNEKLFF. For the CDR3, the DNA is TGTGCCAGCAGTCTAGCCAGAAGAAATGAAAAACTGTTTTTT.

The genes are TRBV5-1 and TRBJ1-1; D not resolved. The CDR3 has 14 residues. The germline V gene encodes CDR1 SGHRS and CDR2 YFSETQ. With 5 bases removed from V and 1 base from J, the gap between germline ends came to 12 bases. The chain's CDR3 is CASRSGSSNTEAFF. DNA of the CDR3: TGCGCCAGCAGATCAGGATCTTCGAACACTGAAGCTTTCTTT.

DNA of the CDR3: TGTGCCAGCAGCTACTGGGGGGGGCCGCAGCATTTT. Translated: CASSYWGGPQHF. The chain uses TRBV28 and TRBJ1-5; D might be TRBD1 (6 bases). CDR3 size: 12 residues. Germline V gives CDR1 MDHEN, CDR2 SYDVKM. Trimming took 6 bases from V and 13 from J, leaving 16 bases between them.

The rearrangement joins TRBV19 to TRBJ2-3; the D is unclear. V lost 2 bases to trimming and J lost 5 bases, with 5 bases between them. The germline V gene encodes CDR1 LNHDA and CDR2 SQIVND (reference sequence). The CDR3 is 12 residues long. The CDR3 DNA reads as TGTGCCAGTAGTATATTGGGAGATACGCAGTATTTT. It specifies CASSILGDTQYF.

The rearrangement joins TRBV19 to TRBJ2-1; TRBD2 aligns across 12 bases. The CDR3 is made up of 18 amino acids. Trimming removed 5 bases from V and 5 bases from J; junction bases left unmatched: 13. Germline V lookup: CDR1 LNHDA, CDR2 SQIVND (reference sequence). The CDR3: CASSSPGLAGGRDNEQFF. CDR3 coding DNA: TGTGCCAGTAGTTCACCGGGACTAGCGGGCGGAAGAGACAATGAGCAGTTCTTC. The entire variable domain, with the rest obtained from reference TRBV19 and TRBJ2-1, is as follows: DGGITQSPKYLFRKEGQNVTLSCEQNLNHDAMYWYRQDPGQGLRLIYYSQIVNDFQKGDIAEGYSVSREKKESFPLTVTSAQKNPTAFYLCASSSPGLAGGRDNEQFFGPGTRLTVL.

This chain joins TRBV7-9 and TRBJ1-2; TRBD1 matches 9 bases. This CDR3 is 16 amino acids long. V shed 2 bases, J shed 6 bases, and the junction held 10 bases outside the gene matches. Germline assignment: CDR1 SEHNR and CDR2 FQNEAQ (reference sequence). In DNA form, the CDR3 reads TGTGCCAGCAGCTTATGGGGGACAGGGAGCGGGGATGGCTACACCTTC. Translating it yields CASSLWGTGSGDGYTF. Variable domain in full (rest from reference TRBV7-9 and TRBJ1-2): DTGVSQNPRHKITKRGQNVTFRCDPISEHNRLYWYRQTLGQGPEFLTYFQNEAQLEKSRLLSDRFSAERPKGSFSTLEIQRTEQGDSAMYLCASSLWGTGSGDGYTFGSGTRLTVV.